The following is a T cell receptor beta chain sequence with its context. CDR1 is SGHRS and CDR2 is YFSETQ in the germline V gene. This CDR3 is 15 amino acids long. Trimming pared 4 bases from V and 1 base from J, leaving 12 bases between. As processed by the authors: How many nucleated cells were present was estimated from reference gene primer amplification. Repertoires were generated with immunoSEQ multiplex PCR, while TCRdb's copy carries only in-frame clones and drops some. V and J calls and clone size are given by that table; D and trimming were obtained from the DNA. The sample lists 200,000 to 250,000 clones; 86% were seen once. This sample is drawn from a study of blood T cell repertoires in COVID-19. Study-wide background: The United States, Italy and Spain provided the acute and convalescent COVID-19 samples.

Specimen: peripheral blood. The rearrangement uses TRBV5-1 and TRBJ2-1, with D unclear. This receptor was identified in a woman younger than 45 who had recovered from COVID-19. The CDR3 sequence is CASSGEASSYNEQFF. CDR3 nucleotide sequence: TGCGCCAGCAGCGGAGAAGCCTCTTCCTACAATGAGCAGTTCTTC. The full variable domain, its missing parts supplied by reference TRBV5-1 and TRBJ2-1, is KAGVTQTPRYLIKTRGQQVTLSCSPISGHRSVSWYQQTPGQGLQFLFEYFSETQRNKGNFPGRFSGRQFSNSRSEMNVSTLELGDSALYLCASSGEASSYNEQFFGPGTRLTVL.